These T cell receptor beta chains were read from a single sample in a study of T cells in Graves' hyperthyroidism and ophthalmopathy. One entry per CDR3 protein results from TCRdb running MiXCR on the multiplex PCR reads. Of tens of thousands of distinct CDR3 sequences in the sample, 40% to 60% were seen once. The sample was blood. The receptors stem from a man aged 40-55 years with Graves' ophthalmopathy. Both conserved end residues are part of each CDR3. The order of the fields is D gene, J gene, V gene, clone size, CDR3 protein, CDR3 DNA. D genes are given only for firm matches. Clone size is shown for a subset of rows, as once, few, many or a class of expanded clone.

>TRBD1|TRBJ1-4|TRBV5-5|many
CASSLTGVNEKLFF
TGTGCCAGCAGCTTAACAGGGGTAAATGAAAAACTGTTTTTT
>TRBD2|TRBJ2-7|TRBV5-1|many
CASGRAGEQYF
TGCGCCAGCGGGAGGGCCGGGGAGCAGTACTTC
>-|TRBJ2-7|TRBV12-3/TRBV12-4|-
CASKGTRNYEQYF
TGTGCCAGTAAGGGGACAAGAAACTACGAGCAGTACTTC
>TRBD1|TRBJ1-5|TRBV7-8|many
CASSPGPSGGPQHF
TGTGCCAGCAGCCCCGGACCCTCAGGGGGACCCCAGCATTTT
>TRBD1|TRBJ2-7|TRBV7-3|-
CASSSDRGSSEQYF
TGTGCCAGCAGCTCCGACAGGGGAAGTAGCGAGCAGTACTTC
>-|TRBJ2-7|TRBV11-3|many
CASSSDVGGAAPWTDEQYF
TGTGCCAGCAGCTCCGACGTGGGTGGCGCGGCCCCTTGGACGGACGAGCAGTACTTC
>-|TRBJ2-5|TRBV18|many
CASSQIRAEETQYF
TGTGCCAGCTCACAAATACGAGCTGAAGAGACCCAGTACTTC
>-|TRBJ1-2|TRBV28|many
CASSSGAFGYTF
TGTGCCAGCAGTTCGGGGGCCTTTGGCTACACCTTC
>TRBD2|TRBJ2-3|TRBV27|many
CASTLGGSGGADTQYF
TGTGCCAGCACCTTGGGGGGTAGCGGGGGGGCAGATACGCAGTATTTT
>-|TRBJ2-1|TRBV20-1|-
CSLDLGDEQFF
TGCAGTTTAGACTTGGGCGATGAGCAGTTCTTC
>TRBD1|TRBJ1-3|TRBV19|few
CASSSSGTAYGYTIYF
TGTGCCAGTAGTTCGTCCGGGACAGCGTATGGCTACACCATATATTTT
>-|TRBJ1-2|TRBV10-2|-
CASSILGPRFHGYTF
TGCGCCAGCAGTATACTTGGGCCCCGATTCCATGGCTACACCTTC
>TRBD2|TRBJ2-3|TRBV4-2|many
CASSQDGTSGADTQYF
TGTGCCAGCAGCCAAGATGGGACTAGCGGGGCAGATACGCAGTATTTT
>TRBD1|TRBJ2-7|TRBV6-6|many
CASSPGQKMYF
TGTGCCAGCAGCCCGGGACAGAAAATGTACTTC
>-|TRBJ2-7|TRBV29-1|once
CSTQGSYEQYF
TGCAGCACTCAGGGATCCTACGAGCAGTACTTC
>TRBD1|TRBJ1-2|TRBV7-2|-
CASSPTGDSGNTF
TGTGCCAGCAGCCCCACAGGGGACTCTGGAAACACCTTC
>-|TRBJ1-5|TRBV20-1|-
CSARPGTSSTDTQHF
TGCAGTGCTAGGCCCGGGACGAGTAGCACAGATACGCAGCATTTT
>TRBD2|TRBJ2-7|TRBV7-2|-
CASSFPSGGYQQYF
TGTGCCAGCAGCTTCCCTAGCGGGGGCTACCAGCAGTACTTC
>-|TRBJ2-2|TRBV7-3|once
CASSLGTGLGELFF
TGTGCCAGCAGCCTCGGGACGGGCCTCGGGGAGCTGTTTTTT
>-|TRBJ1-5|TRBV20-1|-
CSGKQGPGETQHF
TGCAGTGGCAAGCAGGGGCCAGGAGAGACCCAGCATTTT
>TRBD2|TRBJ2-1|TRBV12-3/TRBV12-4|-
CASSFILTSGRQSPYNEQFF
TGTGCCAGCAGTTTCATCTTGACTAGCGGGAGGCAGAGCCCCTACAATGAGCAGTTCTTC
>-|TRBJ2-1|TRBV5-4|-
CASSLRGPHEQFF
TGTGCCAGCAGCTTGAGGGGTCCCCATGAGCAGTTCTTC